The 10 T cell receptor beta chains presented below share a single source sample, sequenced in a study of blood T cells in healthy people across ages. Primers used in a second PCR of about 6 to 11 cycles were a sample-barcoded 5' primer and a J-beta primer mix. TCRdb reprocessed the 5' RACE reads with MiXCR, giving one entry per CDR3 protein. The sample lists 500,000 to 550,000 distinct CDR3 sequences; about 25% were seen once. This sample also appeared in a second study, on T cells of mothers and their children.

Sequenced: blood. These receptors all stem from a boy aged 5 to 17 in good health.

The CDR3 here is CASSQSGGFYEKLFF. CDR3 nucleotide sequence: TGTGCCAGCAGCCAAAGTGGGGGTTTTTATGAAAAACTGTTTTTT. The chain uses TRBV28 and TRBJ1-4; tentatively, D is TRBD1 (5 bases). Germline values: CDR1 MDHEN, CDR2 SYDVKM. The CDR3 length is 15 residues. Trimming removed 6 bases at V and 6 bases at J, with 17 bases between. Full variable domain (outside the CDR3, taken from reference TRBV28 and TRBJ1-4): DVKVTQSSRYLVKRTGEKVFLECVQDMDHENMFWYRQDPGLGLRLIYFSYDVKMKEKGDIPEGYSVSREKKERFSLILESASTNQTSMYLCASSQSGGFYEKLFFGSGTQLSVL.

This chain links TRBV20-1 with TRBJ2-4, with TRBD2 identical over 8 bases. Germline CDR1 is DFQATT and CDR2 is SNEGSKA (reference sequence). The CDR3 totals 15 residues. Trimming at V came to 4 bases and at J to 0 bases, leaving 5 bases not matched to a gene. In DNA form, the CDR3 reads TGCAGTGCTATCGTGCGGGAGGTAGCCAAAAACATTCAGTACTTC. Protein sequence: CSAIVREVAKNIQYF.

This chain uses TRBV3-1 with TRBJ1-1, with TRBD1 identical over 9 bases. The CDR3 is 15 residues long. The V and J ends lost 1 base and 2 bases, in that order; junction bases with no gene match: 2. From germline, CDR1 is LGHDT and CDR2 YNNKEL (reference sequence). CDR3 in DNA: TGTGCCAGCAGCCAAGGGACAGGGGTCAACACTGAAGCTTTCTTT. Amino acids: CASSQGTGVNTEAFF.

The chain joins TRBV4-3 to TRBJ2-7; TRBD2 might be the D (7 bases). Deletions cut 0 bases from V and 3 bases from J, with 15 bases between. This CDR3 is 16 amino acids long. Germline lookup yields CDR1 LGHNA and CDR2 YSLEER. CDR3 sequence (DNA): TGCGCCAGCAGCCAAGATCGTGGGGGGGCTGTCTACGAGCAGTACTTC. As protein: CASSQDRGGAVYEQYF.

The V gene is TRBV5-6, the J gene TRBJ2-5, with a weak D call TRBD1 (6 bases). The V gene's germline CDR1 is SGHDT and CDR2 YYEEEE. V lost 0 bases and J lost 5, with 17 bases in between. The CDR3 covers 16 residues. CDR3 DNA: TGTGCCAGCAGCTTGGGGGGCTGGACAGTCCTGGAGACCCAGTACTTC. Its protein product is CASSLGGWTVLETQYF.

This clonotype showed up just a few times. The chain employs TRBV12-3 or TRBV12-4 and TRBJ2-5; TRBD1 matches 8 bases. The CDR3 has 13 residues. With V trimmed by 5 bases and J by 5 bases, 4 bases remained unmatched. CDR3 residues: CASSRDRKETQYF. CDR3 coding DNA: TGTGCCAGCAGTCGGGACAGGAAGGAGACCCAGTACTTC.

This clonotype was counted only a few times. CDR3 nucleotide sequence: TGTGCCAGCAGTTTTTGGCAGATGAACACTGAAGCTTTCTTT. Amino acids: CASSFWQMNTEAFF. J is TRBJ1-1 and V is TRBV28; D not resolved. Looked up from germline, CDR1 is MDHEN and CDR2 is SYDVKM. The CDR3 covers 14 residues. V lost 3 bases, J lost 0 bases, and 8 bases lay in between.

The chain combines TRBV7-2 with TRBJ1-2, with 8 bases that match TRBD1. V lost 2 bases to trimming and J lost 8 bases; unmatched junction nucleotides: 4. Looked up from germline, CDR1 is SGHTA and CDR2 is FQGNSA. This CDR3 is built from 13 residues. The CDR3 DNA reads as TGTGCCAGCAGCTTACAGGACAGGGCCGGCTACACCTTC. It codes for CASSLQDRAGYTF.

This clonotype came up a few times. This chain connects TRBV15 to TRBJ2-5; maybe TRBD2 (6 bases). Gene TRBJ2-7 matches the end of the DNA better, so the J call may be wrong. The CDR3 loop spans 16 amino acids. Germline loops: CDR1 LNHNV, CDR2 YYDKDF (reference sequence). The CDR3, as DNA: TGTGCCACCAGCAGCTTAAGTCCTAGCGTCCCCTACGAGCAGTACTTC. Protein: CATSSLSPSVPYEQYF.

This clonotype was seen a handful of times. The chain carries TRBV13 and TRBJ2-5, with TRBD2 as a possible D gene (5 bases). The V end was cut by 1 base, the J end by 0 bases, with 12 bases between. CDR3 length: 16 residues. Looked up from germline, CDR1 is PRHDT and CDR2 is FYEKMQ (reference sequence). The CDR3 reads CASSLVGVKDQETQYF. DNA of the CDR3: TGTGCCAGCAGCTTAGTCGGGGTCAAGGACCAAGAGACCCAGTACTTC.